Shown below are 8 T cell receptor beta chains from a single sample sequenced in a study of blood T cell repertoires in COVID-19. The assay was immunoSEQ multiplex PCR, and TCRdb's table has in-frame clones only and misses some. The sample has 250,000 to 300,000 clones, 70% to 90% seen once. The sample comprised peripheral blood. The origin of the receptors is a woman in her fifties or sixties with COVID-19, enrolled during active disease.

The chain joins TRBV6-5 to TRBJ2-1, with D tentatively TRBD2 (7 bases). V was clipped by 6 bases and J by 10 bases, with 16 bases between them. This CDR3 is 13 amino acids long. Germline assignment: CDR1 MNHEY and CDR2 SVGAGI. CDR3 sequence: CASRVGGGREQFF. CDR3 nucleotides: TGTGCCAGCAGGGTGGGAGGGGGGAGAGAGCAGTTCTTC.

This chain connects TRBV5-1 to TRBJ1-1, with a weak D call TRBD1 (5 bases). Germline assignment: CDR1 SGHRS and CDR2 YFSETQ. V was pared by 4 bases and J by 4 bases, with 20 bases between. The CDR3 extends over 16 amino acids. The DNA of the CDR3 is TGCGCCAGCAGCCCCCTGGCCAGGCGGGACGGCACTGAAGCTTTCTTT. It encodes CASSPLARRDGTEAFF.

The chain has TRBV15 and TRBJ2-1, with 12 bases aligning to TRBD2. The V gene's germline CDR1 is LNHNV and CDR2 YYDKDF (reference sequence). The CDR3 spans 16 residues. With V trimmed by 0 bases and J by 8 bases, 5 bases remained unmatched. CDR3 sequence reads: CATSRDGLAGGDEQFF. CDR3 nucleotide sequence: TGTGCCACCAGCAGAGATGGGCTAGCGGGAGGGGATGAGCAGTTCTTC.

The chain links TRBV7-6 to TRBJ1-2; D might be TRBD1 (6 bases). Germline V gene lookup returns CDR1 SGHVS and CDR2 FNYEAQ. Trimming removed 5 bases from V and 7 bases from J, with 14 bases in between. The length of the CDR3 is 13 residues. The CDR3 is CASSLPDSFGYTF. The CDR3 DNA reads TGTGCCAGCAGCCTGCCGGACAGCTTTGGCTACACCTTC.

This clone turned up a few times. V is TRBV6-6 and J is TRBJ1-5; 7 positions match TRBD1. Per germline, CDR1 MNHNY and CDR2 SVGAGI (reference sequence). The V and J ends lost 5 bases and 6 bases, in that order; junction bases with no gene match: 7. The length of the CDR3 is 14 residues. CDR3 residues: CASSVKGAGQPQHF. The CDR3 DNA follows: TGTGCCAGCAGTGTAAAGGGGGCAGGTCAGCCCCAGCATTTT.

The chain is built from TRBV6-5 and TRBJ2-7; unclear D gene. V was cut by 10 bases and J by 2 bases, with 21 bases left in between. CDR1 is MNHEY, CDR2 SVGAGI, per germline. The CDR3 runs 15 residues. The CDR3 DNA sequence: TGTGCCATCTCCTCCCGAACCGTAAACACCTACGAGCAGTACTTC. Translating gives CAISSRTVNTYEQYF.

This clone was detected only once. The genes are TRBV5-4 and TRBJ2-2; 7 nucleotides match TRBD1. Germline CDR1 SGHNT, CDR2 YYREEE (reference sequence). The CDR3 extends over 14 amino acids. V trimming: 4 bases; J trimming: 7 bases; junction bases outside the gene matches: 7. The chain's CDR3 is CASSRMTGSGELFF. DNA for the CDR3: TGTGCCAGCAGCCGCATGACAGGGAGCGGGGAGCTGTTTTTT.

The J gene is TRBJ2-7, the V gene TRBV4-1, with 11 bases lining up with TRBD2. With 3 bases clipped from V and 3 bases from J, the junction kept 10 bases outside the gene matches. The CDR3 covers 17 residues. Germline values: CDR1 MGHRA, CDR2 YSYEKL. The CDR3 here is CASSQQRGGTSGYEQYF. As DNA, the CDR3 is TGCGCCAGCAGCCAGCAAAGGGGAGGGACTAGCGGCTACGAGCAGTACTTC.